This entry is about one TCR beta chain. This clonotype was seen only a few times. It lacks a known antigen. Base qualities are not provided; no much larger clone lies one nucleotide away. The source of the sample is a study of molecular identifiers for immune sequencing clone quantification (dated by TCRdb to the late 2010s). Broadly, across the study: For a replicate experiment, the RNA from either approximately 20,000 or 98,000 naive CD8 T cells was divided into five aliquots, and four of those aliquots went on to sequencing. This methods study benchmarked molecular-identifier clustering-based TCR repertoire sequencing (MIDCIRS) and TCR RNA copy counting, using CD8 T cells to do so. Results and caveats for the whole study, not just this receptor: When barcode sub-clustering was left out, chimeric consensus sequences inflated TCR diversity, with chimeras reaching as high as 47%. Modeling indicated around 3 TCR RNA copies recovered per cell, compared with around 10 by digital PCR, which implies a capture efficiency of approximately 30%. Even against a background of about 960,000 naive CD8 T cells, spiked-in Jurkat TCR RNA amounting to a single cell's worth was reported to be detectable. Highly expanded clone sizes could be underestimated because identical TCR molecules may share a barcode. In CMV-specific effector cells, over 99% of molecules were held by clones above 20 RNA copies, whereas under 1% of molecules were held by such clones in naive cells. The naive libraries included spiked-in Jurkat TCR RNA (fewer than eleven copies' worth), and this RNA is not part of the donor repertoire.

Libraries of naive CD8 T cells were built from anywhere between about 18,000 and 1,000,000 sorted cells, with 10%, 30% or 50% of the purified RNA used. Naive CD8 T cells were FACS-sorted as CD8+CD4-CCR7+CD45RA+ on a BD FACSAria II into RLT Plus buffer. Detection sensitivity was tested by spiking Jurkat RNA equal to some 10 TCR copies' worth into samples containing about 20,000-1,100,000 naive CD8 T cells. CD8 T cells were enriched using RosetteSep CD8+ T Cell Enrichment Cocktail and Ficoll-Paque, and the enriched cells then underwent ACK red cell lysis. The receptor library was made with PCR. The instrument was a NextSeq 500. Bulk TCR libraries were generated as previously described, with the TCR primers listed in Table S5 used. Total RNA was purified with the Qiagen AllPrep DNA/RNA kit. Before analysis, reads from multiple sequencing runs of the same library were pooled. From the authors' description of their analysis: Reads were retained only if an exact TCR constant sequence was present, and the retained reads were trimmed to 150 nt and grouped according to their 12-nt molecular barcodes. Reads in each barcode group were sub-clustered using a 15% Levenshtein threshold, and a quality-weighted consensus sequence was built for each RNA molecule. Non-functional sequences were removed, as were lower-count sequences one edit away from another. Barcode sub-clusters with fewer than 20% of the maximum read count were removed, based on fitting two negative binomial distributions. TCRdb reprocessed the public reads (quality trimming at Q25 with fastp, clone calling with MiXCR) and kept in-frame beta chains. Entries that share a CDR3 protein sequence are merged under the most common genes and DNA. TCRdb, not the authors, supplied the V and J calls. The sample includes around 470,000 distinct CDR3 sequences, with roughly 25% observed a single time. The ten most abundant clones make up roughly 0.79% of the sample.

V lost 5 bases and J lost 8 bases, and the count of bases not matched to a germline gene is 7. From cysteine to phenylalanine, the CDR3 is 14 amino acids long. Only the CDR3 portion is preserved as DNA: 42 bases, with reading frame beginning at the first base. The germline V gene (reference sequence) gives CDR1 as SGHKS and CDR2 as YYEKEE. The V and J genes are TRBV5-5 and TRBJ1-4, and 9 bases in between align with TRBD1. The origin of this receptor is a human donor in good health. Some libraries in this study had Jurkat cell RNA spiked in. Sequenced: naive CD8+ T cells from blood, with Jurkat cell RNA spiked in. Taken with the paper, the label for cell subset or site translates to: FACS-sorted CD8+CD4-CCR7+CD45RA+ naive T cells. Here the CDR3 is given as CASRTGTGTEKLFF. In nucleotides, the sequence is TGTGCCAGCAGAACCGGGACAGGGACCGAAAAACTGTTTTTT.